Sequencing of this T cell receptor beta chain was carried out in a study of T cells in localized non-small cell lung cancer. The data were produced by immunoSEQ multiplex PCR, yet TCRdb's version contains in-frame clones alone and is incomplete. Found here are 25,000 to 30,000 clones, approximately 90% of them singletons; the top ten hold 10% to 15%. Looked up from germline, CDR1 is SGDLS and CDR2 is YYNGEE. With 6 bases clipped from V and 2 bases from J, the junction kept 1 base outside the gene matches. This CDR3 is built from 13 residues. The V call is TRBV9, the J call TRBJ2-1; 8 bases are a match to TRBD1. The TCR sequence derives from a female donor at least 60 years old with stage III squamous cell lung carcinoma. The material was peripheral blood, obtained before any cancer treatment. The chain's CDR3 is CASTGGPYNEQFF. The DNA of the CDR3 is TGTGCCAGCACAGGGGGCCCCTACAATGAGCAGTTCTTC.